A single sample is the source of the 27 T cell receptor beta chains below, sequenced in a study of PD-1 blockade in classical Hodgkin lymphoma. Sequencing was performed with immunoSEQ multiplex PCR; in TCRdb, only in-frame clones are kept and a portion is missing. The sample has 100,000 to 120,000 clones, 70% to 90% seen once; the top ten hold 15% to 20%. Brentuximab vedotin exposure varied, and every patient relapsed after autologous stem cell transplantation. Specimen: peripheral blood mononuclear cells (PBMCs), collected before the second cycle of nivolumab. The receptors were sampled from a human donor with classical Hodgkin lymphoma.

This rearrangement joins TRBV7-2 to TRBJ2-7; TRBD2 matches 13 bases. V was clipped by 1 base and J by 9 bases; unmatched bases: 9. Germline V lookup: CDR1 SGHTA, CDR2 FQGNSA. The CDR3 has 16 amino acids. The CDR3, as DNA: TGTGCCAGCAGCTTAGACCCACTAGCGGGAGGGCCAGGGCAGTACTTC. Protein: CASSLDPLAGGPGQYF. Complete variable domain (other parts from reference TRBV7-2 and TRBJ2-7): GAGVSQSPSNKVTEKGKDVELRCDPISGHTALYWYRQSLGQGLEFLIYFQGNSAPDKSGLPSDRFSAERTGGSVSTLTIQRTQQEDSAVYLCASSLDPLAGGPGQYFGPGTRLTVT.

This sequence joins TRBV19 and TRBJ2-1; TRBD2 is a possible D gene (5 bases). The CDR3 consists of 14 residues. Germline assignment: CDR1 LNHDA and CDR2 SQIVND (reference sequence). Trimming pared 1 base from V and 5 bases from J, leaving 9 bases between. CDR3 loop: CASSIGTQHNEQFF. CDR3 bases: TGTGCCAGTAGTATAGGGACTCAACACAATGAGCAGTTCTTC.

Written as DNA, the CDR3 is TGCGCCAGCAGCCAAGTGTTCCAGCGGGCCTCCTACGAGCAGTACTTC. This encodes CASSQVFQRASYEQYF. The chain has TRBV4-1 and TRBJ2-7; a weak D match, TRBD2 (6 bases). V dropped 1 base and J dropped 0 bases, with 13 bases sitting between them. Germline V gene sequence: CDR1 MGHRA, CDR2 YSYEKL. The CDR3 is 16 amino acids.

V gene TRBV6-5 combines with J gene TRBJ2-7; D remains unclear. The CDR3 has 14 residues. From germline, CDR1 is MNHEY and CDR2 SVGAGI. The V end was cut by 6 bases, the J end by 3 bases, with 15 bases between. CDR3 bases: TGTGCCAGCAGGGCTAGTGGTATCGACTACGAGCAGTACTTC. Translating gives CASRASGIDYEQYF.

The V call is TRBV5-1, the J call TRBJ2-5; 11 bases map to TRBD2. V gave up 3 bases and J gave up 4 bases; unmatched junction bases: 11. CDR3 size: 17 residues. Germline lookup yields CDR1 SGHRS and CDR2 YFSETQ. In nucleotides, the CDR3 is TGCGCCAGCAGCTCCCTTGGTAGCGGGAGGGCCCGAGAGACCCAGTACTTC. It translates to CASSSLGSGRARETQYF.

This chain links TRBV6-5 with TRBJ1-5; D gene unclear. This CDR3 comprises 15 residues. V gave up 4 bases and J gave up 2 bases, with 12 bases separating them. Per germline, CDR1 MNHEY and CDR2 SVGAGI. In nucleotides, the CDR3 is TGTGCCAGCAGTTCAGAGGGTATTGGCAATCAGCCCCAGCATTTT. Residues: CASSSEGIGNQPQHF.

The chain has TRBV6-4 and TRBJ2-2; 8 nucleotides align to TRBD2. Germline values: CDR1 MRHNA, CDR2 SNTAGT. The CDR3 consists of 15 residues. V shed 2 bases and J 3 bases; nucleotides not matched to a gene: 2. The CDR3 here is CASSDGTSHTGELFF. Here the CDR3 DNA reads TGTGCCAGCAGTGACGGGACTAGTCACACCGGGGAGCTGTTTTTT.

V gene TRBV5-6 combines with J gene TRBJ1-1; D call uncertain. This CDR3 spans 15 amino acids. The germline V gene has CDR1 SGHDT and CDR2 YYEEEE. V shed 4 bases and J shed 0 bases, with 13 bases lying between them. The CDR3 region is CASSLDGRLNTEAFF. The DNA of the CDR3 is TGTGCCAGCAGCCTAGATGGCAGACTGAACACTGAAGCTTTCTTT.

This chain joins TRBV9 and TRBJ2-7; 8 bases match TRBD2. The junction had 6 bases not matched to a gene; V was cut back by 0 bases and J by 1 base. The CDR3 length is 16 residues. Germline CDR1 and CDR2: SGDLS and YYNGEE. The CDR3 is CASSVGPGLVSYEQYF. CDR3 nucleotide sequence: TGTGCCAGCAGCGTAGGGCCGGGACTAGTTTCCTACGAGCAGTACTTC.

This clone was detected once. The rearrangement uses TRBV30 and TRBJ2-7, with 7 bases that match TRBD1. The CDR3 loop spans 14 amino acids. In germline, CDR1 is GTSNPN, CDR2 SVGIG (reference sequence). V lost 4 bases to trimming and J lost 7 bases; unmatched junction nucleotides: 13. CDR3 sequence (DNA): TGTGCCTGGAACCTACAGGGGTCGTACGAGGAGCAGTACTTC. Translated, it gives CAWNLQGSYEEQYF.

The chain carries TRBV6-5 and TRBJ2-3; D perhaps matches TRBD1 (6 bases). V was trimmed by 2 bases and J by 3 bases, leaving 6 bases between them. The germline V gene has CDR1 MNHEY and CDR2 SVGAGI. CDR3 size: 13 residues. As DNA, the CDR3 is TGTGCCAGCAGTTACGACAGGACAGATACGCAGTATTTT. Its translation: CASSYDRTDTQYF.

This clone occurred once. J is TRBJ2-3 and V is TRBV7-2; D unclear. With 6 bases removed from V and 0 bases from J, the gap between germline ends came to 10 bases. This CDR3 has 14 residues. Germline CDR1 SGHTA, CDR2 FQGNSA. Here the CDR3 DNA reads TGTGCCAGCAGAGCTTATAGGAGCACAGATACGCAGTATTTT. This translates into CASRAYRSTDTQYF.

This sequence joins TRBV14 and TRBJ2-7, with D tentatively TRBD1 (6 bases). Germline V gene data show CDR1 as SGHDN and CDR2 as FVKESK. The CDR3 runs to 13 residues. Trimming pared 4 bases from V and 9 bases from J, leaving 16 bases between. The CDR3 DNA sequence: TGTGCCAGCAGCCCCAACCCAGGGGTACCGCAGTACTTC. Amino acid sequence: CASSPNPGVPQYF.

The CDR3 sequence: CASSRGPVGGNQPQHF. CDR3 DNA sequence: TGTGCCAGCAGCCGTGGCCCTGTGGGGGGCAATCAGCCCCAGCATTTT. This chain links TRBV5-8 with TRBJ1-5, with D possibly being TRBD1 (5 bases). The V gene's germline CDR1 is SGHTS and CDR2 YDEGEE. The CDR3 consists of 16 residues. V lost 4 bases, J lost 2 bases, and 16 bases lay in between.

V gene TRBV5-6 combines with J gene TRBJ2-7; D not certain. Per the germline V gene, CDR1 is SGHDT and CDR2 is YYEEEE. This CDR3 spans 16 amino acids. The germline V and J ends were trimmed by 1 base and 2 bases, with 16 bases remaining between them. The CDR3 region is CASSLRPRWSAYEQYF. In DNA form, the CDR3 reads TGTGCCAGCAGCTTGCGCCCCCGTTGGAGCGCCTACGAGCAGTACTTC.

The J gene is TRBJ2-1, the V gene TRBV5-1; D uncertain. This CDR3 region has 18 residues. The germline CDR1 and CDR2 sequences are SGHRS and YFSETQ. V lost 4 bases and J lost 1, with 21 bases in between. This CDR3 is CASSRGSTGGLSYNEQFF. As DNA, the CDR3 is TGCGCCAGCAGCCGCGGATCGACGGGCGGCCTATCCTACAATGAGCAGTTCTTC.

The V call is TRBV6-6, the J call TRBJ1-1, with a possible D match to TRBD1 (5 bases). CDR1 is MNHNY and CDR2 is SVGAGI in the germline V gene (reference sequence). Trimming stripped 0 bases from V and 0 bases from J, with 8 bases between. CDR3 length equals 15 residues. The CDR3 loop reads CASSYSGAMNTEAFF. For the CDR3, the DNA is TGTGCCAGCAGTTACTCCGGGGCCATGAACACTGAAGCTTTCTTT.

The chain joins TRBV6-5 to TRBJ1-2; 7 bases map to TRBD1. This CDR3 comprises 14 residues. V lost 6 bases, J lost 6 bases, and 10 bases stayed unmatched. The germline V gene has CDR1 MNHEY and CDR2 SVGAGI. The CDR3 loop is CASSRQGGSDGYTF. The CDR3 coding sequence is TGTGCCAGCAGCCGACAGGGAGGTTCTGATGGCTACACCTTC.

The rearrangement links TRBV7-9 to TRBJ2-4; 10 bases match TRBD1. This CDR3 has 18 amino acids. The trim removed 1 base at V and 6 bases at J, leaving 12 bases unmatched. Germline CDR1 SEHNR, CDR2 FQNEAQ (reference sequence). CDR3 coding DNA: TGTGCCAGCAGCTTAGGGTTTGGAGACAGGGGGCCTACAAACATTCAGTACTTC. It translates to CASSLGFGDRGPTNIQYF.

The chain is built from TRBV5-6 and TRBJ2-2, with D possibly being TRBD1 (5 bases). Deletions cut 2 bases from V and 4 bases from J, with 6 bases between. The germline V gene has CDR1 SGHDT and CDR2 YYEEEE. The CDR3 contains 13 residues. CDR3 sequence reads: CASSLQATGELFF. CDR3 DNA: TGTGCCAGCAGCTTACAGGCCACCGGGGAGCTGTTTTTT.

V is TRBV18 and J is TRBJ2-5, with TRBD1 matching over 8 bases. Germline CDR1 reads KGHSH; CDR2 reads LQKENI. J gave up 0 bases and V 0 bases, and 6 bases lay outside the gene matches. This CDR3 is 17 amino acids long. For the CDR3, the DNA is TGTGCCAGCTCACCACCGTGGACAGGGAAGTACCAAGAGACCCAGTACTTC. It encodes CASSPPWTGKYQETQYF. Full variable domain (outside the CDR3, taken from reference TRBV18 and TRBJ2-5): NAGVMQNPRHLVRRRGQEARLRCSPMKGHSHVYWYRQLPEEGLKFMVYLQKENIIDESGMPKERFSAEFPKEGPSILRIQQVVRGDSAAYFCASSPPWTGKYQETQYFGPGTRLLVL.

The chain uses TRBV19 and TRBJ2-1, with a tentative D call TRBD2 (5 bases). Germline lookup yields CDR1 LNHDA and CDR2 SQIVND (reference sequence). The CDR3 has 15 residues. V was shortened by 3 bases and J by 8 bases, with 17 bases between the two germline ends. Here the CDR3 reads CASSIGSASADEQFF. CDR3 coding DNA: TGTGCCAGTAGTATTGGTAGCGCAAGTGCCGATGAGCAGTTCTTC.

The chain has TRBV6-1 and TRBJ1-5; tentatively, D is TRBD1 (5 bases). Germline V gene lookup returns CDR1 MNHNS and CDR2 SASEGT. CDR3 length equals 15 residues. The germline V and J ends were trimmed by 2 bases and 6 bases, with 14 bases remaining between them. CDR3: CASSEFWGLGQPQHF. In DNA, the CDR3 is TGTGCCAGCAGTGAATTTTGGGGCTTAGGTCAGCCCCAGCATTTT.

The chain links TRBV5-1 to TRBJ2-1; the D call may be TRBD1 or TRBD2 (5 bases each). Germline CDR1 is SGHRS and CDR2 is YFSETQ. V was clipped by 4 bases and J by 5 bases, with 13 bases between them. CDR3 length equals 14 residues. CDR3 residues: CASSVTGTDNEQFF. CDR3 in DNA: TGCGCCAGCAGCGTTACCGGGACGGACAATGAGCAGTTCTTC.

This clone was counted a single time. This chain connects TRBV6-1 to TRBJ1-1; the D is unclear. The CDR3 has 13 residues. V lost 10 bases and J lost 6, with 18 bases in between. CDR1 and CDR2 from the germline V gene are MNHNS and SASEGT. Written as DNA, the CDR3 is TGTGCCACCAGGACCGACCTGGTCTCTGAAGCTTTCTTT. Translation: CATRTDLVSEAFF.

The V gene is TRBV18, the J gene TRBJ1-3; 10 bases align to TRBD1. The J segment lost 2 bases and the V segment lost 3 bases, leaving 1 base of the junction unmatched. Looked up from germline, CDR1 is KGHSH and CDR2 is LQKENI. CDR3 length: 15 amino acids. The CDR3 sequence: CASSPGQGAGNTIYF. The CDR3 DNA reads TGTGCCAGCTCACCCGGACAGGGGGCTGGAAACACCATATATTTT.

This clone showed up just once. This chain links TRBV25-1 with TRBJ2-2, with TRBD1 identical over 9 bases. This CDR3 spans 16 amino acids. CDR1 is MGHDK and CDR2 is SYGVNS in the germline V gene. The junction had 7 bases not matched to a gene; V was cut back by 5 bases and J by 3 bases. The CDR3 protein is CASSKTGTGYTGELFF. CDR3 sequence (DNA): TGTGCCAGCAGTAAGACCGGGACAGGGTACACCGGGGAGCTGTTTTTT.